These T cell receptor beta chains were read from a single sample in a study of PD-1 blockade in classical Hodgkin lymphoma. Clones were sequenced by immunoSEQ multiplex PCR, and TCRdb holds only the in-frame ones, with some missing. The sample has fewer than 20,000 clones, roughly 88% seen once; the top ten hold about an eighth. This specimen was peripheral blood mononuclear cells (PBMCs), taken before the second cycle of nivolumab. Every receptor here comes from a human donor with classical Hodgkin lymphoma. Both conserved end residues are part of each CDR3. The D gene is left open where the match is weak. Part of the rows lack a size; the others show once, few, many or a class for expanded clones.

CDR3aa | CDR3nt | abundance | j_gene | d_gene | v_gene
CASSPRGAARRNEKLFF | TGTGCCAGCAGCCCCCGAGGGGCAGCCCGTCGGAATGAAAAACTGTTTTTT | - | TRBJ1-4 | - | TRBV11-2
CASSKLGVYRETQYF | TGCGCCAGCAGCAAACTAGGAGTGTACCGAGAGACCCAGTACTTC | - | TRBJ2-5 | - | TRBV4-3
CASSQDLRRQGTDTQYF | TGTGCCAGCAGCCAAGATCTCCGCCGGCAGGGCACAGATACGCAGTATTTT | - | TRBJ2-3 | - | TRBV4-2
CASSSGQGGYETQYF | TGTGCCAGCAGCTCCGGACAGGGAGGCTACGAGACCCAGTACTTC | - | TRBJ2-5 | TRBD1 | TRBV13
CASSSQGAMLTGAQYF | TGTGCCAGCAGCTCACAGGGGGCGATGCTAACCGGGGCCCAGTACTTC | - | TRBJ2-5 | TRBD1 | TRBV7-9
CASSLDSEGYTF | TGTGCCAGCAGCCTAGATAGCGAGGGCTACACCTTC | few | TRBJ1-2 | - | TRBV7-3
CASSPDRGPYEQYF | TGCGCCAGCAGCCCAGACAGGGGGCCATACGAGCAGTACTTC | - | TRBJ2-7 | TRBD1 | TRBV4-3
CASSLVGQANYEQYF | TGCGCCAGCAGCTTGGTAGGACAGGCAAACTACGAGCAGTACTTC | - | TRBJ2-7 | TRBD1 | TRBV5-1
CASSQRGGDIVQETQYF | TGTGCCAGCAGCCAACGCGGCGGGGATATAGTTCAAGAGACCCAGTACTTC | - | TRBJ2-5 | - | TRBV7-9
CAWSVGQGVGEPQHF | TGTGCCTGGAGTGTTGGGCAGGGGGTGGGGGAGCCCCAGCATTTT | - | TRBJ1-5 | TRBD1 | TRBV30
CASSIAVGSNEQFF | TGTGCCAGTAGTATAGCGGTGGGTTCGAATGAGCAGTTCTTC | few | TRBJ2-1 | - | TRBV19
CASSSPGQGFSEAFF | TGTGCCAGCAGTTCCCCGGGACAGGGATTTTCGGAAGCTTTCTTT | - | TRBJ1-1 | TRBD1 | TRBV6-6
CASSLGSGGLDGYTF | TGCGCCAGCAGCTTAGGATCCGGGGGCCTAGATGGCTACACCTTC | - | TRBJ1-2 | - | TRBV5-1
CASSIGGVVSTEAFF | TGTGCCAGTAGTATCGGAGGGGTCGTTTCCACTGAAGCTTTCTTT | - | TRBJ1-1 | - | TRBV19
CASSYYGYTF | TGTGCCAGCAGTTACTATGGCTACACCTTC | - | TRBJ1-2 | - | TRBV6-5
CASSPGILRNTIYF | TGTGCCAGCAGTCCCGGCATTTTACGAAACACCATATATTTT | - | TRBJ1-3 | - | TRBV6-5
CASSLGQQDTQYF | TGCGCCAGCAGCTTGGGACAGCAGGATACGCAGTATTTT | - | TRBJ2-3 | - | TRBV5-1
CASSPTGIVLDTQYF | TGCGCCAGCAGCCCGACAGGGATCGTCTTAGATACGCAGTATTTT | - | TRBJ2-3 | TRBD1 | TRBV5-1
CVSSPLSGLAGNTIYF | TGTGTCAGCTCACCACTCTCAGGTTTGGCCGGAAACACCATATATTTT | - | TRBJ1-3 | - | TRBV18
CASSLGPASETQYF | TGCGCCAGCAGCTTGGGGCCAGCCTCGGAGACCCAGTACTTC | few | TRBJ2-5 | - | TRBV5-1
CASSSGQRTEAFF | TGTGCCAGCAGCTCGGGCCAGCGGACTGAAGCTTTCTTT | - | TRBJ1-1 | - | TRBV7-8
CASSFDRVEAFF | TGTGCCAGCAGCTTTGATCGAGTTGAAGCTTTCTTT | few | TRBJ1-1 | - | TRBV7-9
CASSLARGENEQFF | TGCGCCAGCAGCTTGGCCAGGGGAGAAAATGAGCAGTTCTTC | - | TRBJ2-1 | - | TRBV5-1
CASSLGSQGFSYEQYF | TGTGCCAGCAGCTTAGGCTCACAGGGTTTTTCCTACGAGCAGTACTTC | - | TRBJ2-7 | - | TRBV7-8
CASSGVFANEQFF | TGTGCCAGCAGCGGCGTTTTCGCGAATGAGCAGTTCTTC | - | TRBJ2-1 | - | TRBV9
CASRDGSGNTIYF | TGCGCCAGCCGGGACGGCTCTGGAAACACCATATATTTT | - | TRBJ1-3 | - | TRBV5-1
CASSLGQVRTREQYF | TGTGCCAGTAGTCTTGGACAGGTGAGGACCCGCGAGCAGTACTTC | - | TRBJ2-7 | TRBD1 | TRBV19
CASSNPGTMWETQYF | TGCGCCAGCAGCAACCCCGGGACGATGTGGGAGACCCAGTACTTC | - | TRBJ2-5 | - | TRBV5-1
CATSRGSGGVHEQYF | TGTGCCACCAGCAGAGGGTCGGGGGGGGTACACGAGCAGTACTTC | - | TRBJ2-7 | TRBD2 | TRBV15
CASSKPLPGPSFSGNTIYF | TGTGCCAGCAGCAAACCGCTTCCGGGGCCCAGTTTCTCTGGAAACACCATATATTTT | - | TRBJ1-3 | - | TRBV21-1
CASSTKGYEQYF | TGTGCCAGCAGTACGAAGGGCTACGAGCAGTACTTC | - | TRBJ2-7 | - | TRBV6-5
CASSSDRAYNSPLHF | TGTGCCAGCAGCTCGGACAGAGCCTATAATTCACCCCTCCACTTT | - | TRBJ1-6 | - | TRBV9
CASSQTSGVNTGELFF | TGCGCCAGCAGCCAAACTAGCGGGGTTAACACCGGGGAGCTGTTTTTT | - | TRBJ2-2 | TRBD2 | TRBV4-3
CASRGSASGNTIYF | TGTGCCAGCAGGGGCTCAGCGTCTGGAAACACCATATATTTT | medium-sized | TRBJ1-3 | - | TRBV2
CASSKGNSNQPQHF | TGTGCCAGCAGCAAGGGGAATAGCAATCAGCCCCAGCATTTT | - | TRBJ1-5 | - | TRBV21-1
CASKSETTNEKLFF | TGTGCCAGCAAATCAGAGACAACTAATGAAAAACTGTTTTTT | - | TRBJ1-4 | - | TRBV6-6
CAISESTGVHETQYF | TGTGCCATCAGTGAGTCAACAGGGGTACACGAGACCCAGTACTTC | - | TRBJ2-5 | TRBD1 | TRBV10-3
CASRLGPTLPEAFF | TGTGCCAGCAGACTCGGACCTACCCTACCTGAAGCTTTCTTT | few | TRBJ1-1 | - | TRBV6-5
CASTRDRSNQPQHF | TGCGCCAGCACTCGGGACAGGTCCAATCAGCCCCAGCATTTT | - | TRBJ1-5 | TRBD1 | TRBV10-1
CASSIPGEAPNQPQHF | TGTGCCAGTAGTATACCAGGGGAGGCCCCAAATCAGCCCCAGCATTTT | - | TRBJ1-5 | - | TRBV19
CASSQDRQGNNSPLHF | TGTGCCAGCAGCCAAGACCGCCAGGGAAATAATTCACCCCTCCACTTT | - | TRBJ1-6 | - | TRBV4-2
CASSQGQGRGGYTF | TGCGCCAGCAGCCAAGGACAGGGAAGGGGCGGCTACACCTTC | - | TRBJ1-2 | TRBD1 | TRBV4-1
CASSLGRSYEQYF | TGCGCCAGCAGCTTAGGACGGTCCTACGAGCAGTACTTC | - | TRBJ2-7 | - | TRBV5-1
CASSYNSETLRVRVYNEQFF | TGCGCCAGCTCTTACAACAGCGAAACCCTAAGGGTAAGAGTTTACAATGAGCAGTTCTTC | - | TRBJ2-1 | - | TRBV5-1
CANSYSGLGYNEQFF | TGTGCCAACAGTTACTCTGGGCTAGGGTACAATGAGCAGTTCTTC | - | TRBJ2-1 | - | TRBV6-5
CASSFVAAGTQYF | TGTGCCAGCAGCTTTGTGGCGGCGGGGACCCAGTACTTC | - | TRBJ2-5 | - | TRBV11-1
CASSLGSWEQYF | TGTGCCAGCAGCTTAGGTTCGTGGGAGCAGTACTTC | - | TRBJ2-7 | - | TRBV7-8
CASTLGGDTQYF | TGTGCCAGCACCCTCGGAGGGGATACGCAGTATTTT | once | TRBJ2-3 | - | TRBV7-9
CASSPSGGGSTDTQYF | TGTGCCAGCAGCCCAAGCGGGGGGGGATCCACAGATACGCAGTATTTT | - | TRBJ2-3 | TRBD2 | TRBV7-9
CASSLGGTGVSQPQHF | TGTGCCAGCAGTTTGGGCGGGACAGGGGTTTCTCAGCCCCAGCATTTT | - | TRBJ1-5 | TRBD1 | TRBV27